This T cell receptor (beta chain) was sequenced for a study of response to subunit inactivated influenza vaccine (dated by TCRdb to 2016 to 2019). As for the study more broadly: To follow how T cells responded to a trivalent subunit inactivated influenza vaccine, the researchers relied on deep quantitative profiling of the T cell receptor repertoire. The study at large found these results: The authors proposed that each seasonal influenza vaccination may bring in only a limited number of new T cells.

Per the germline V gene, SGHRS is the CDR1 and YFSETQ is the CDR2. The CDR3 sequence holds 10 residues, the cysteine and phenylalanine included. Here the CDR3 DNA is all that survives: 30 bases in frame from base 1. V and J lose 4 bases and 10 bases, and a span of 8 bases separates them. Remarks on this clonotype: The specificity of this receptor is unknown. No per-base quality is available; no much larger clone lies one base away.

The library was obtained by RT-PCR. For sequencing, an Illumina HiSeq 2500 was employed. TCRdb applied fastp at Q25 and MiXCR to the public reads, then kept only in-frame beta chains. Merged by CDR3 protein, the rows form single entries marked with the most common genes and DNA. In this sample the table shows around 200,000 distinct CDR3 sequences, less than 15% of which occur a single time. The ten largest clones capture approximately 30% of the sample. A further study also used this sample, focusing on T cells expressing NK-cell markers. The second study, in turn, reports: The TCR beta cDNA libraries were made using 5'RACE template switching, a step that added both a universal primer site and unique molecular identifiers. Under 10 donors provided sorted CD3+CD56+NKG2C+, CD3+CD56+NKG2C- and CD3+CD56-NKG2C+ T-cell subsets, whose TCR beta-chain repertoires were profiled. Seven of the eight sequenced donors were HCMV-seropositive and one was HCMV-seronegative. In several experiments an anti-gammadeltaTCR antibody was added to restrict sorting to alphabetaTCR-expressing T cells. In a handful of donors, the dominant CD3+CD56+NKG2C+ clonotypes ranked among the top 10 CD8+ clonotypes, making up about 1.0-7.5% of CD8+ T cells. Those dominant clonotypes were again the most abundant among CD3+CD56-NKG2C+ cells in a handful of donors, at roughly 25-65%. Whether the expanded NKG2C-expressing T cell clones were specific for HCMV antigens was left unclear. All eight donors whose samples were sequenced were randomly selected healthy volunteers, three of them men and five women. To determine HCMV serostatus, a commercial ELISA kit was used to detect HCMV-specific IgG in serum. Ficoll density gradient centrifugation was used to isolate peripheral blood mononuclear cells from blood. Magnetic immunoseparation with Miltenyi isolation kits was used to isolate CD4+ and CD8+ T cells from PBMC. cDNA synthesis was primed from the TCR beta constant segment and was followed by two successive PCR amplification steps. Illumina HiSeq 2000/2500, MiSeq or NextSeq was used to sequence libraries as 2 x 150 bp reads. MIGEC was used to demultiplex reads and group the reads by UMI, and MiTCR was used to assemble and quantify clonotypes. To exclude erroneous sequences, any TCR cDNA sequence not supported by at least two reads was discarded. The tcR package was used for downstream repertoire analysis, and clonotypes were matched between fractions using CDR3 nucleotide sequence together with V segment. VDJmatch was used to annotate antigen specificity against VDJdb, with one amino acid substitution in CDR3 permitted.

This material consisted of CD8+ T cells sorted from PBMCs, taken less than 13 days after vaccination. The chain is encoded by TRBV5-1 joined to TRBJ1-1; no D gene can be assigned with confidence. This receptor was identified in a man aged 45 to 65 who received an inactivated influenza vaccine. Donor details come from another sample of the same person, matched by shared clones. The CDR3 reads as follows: CASSPQVAFF. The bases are TGCGCCAGCAGCCCCCAGGTAGCTTTCTTT.